This is a list of T cell receptor beta chains from one sample in a study of CD8+ T cells in alopecia areata. Measured with immunoSEQ multiplex PCR; TCRdb has only the in-frame clones, and not every one. The table lists under 150,000 clones, around 60% of them singletons, with 5% to 7% in the top ten. The sequenced sample was CD4+ T cells sorted from blood, obtained at week 4, from a patient treated with tofacitinib. These receptors were collected from a human donor with alopecia areata. Each CDR3 is given with its conserved first and last residue. The D gene is left open where the match is weak. A row's size may be missing; if present it is once, few, many or a size class.

TRBV30	TRBJ2-7	NA	NA	CAWSVGRSEQYF	TGTGCCTGGAGTGTAGGTAGGAGTGAGCAGTACTTC
TRBV7-9	TRBJ2-3	TRBD2	once	CASSSQAGRTDTQYF	TGTGCCAGCAGCTCACAAGCGGGGCGCACAGATACGCAGTATTTT
TRBV9	TRBJ1-1	TRBD1	NA	CASSVGGTANTEAFF	TGTGCCAGCAGCGTAGGAGGGACAGCGAACACTGAAGCTTTCTTT
TRBV9	TRBJ1-1	NA	NA	CASSVKGQNTEAFF	TGTGCCAGCAGCGTAAAGGGACAGAACACTGAAGCTTTCTTT
TRBV7-3	TRBJ2-3	NA	few	CASSPMGGLTDTQYF	TGTGCCAGCAGCCCCATGGGGGGACTCACAGATACGCAGTATTTT
TRBV2	TRBJ2-3	NA	NA	CASSAIWYPRNTDTQYF	TGTGCCAGCAGTGCTATCTGGTACCCTCGGAACACAGATACGCAGTATTTT
TRBV29-1	TRBJ2-3	NA	NA	CSVEEPGDTQYF	TGCAGCGTTGAAGAACCGGGGGATACGCAGTATTTT
TRBV11-2	TRBJ2-3	TRBD2	many	CASSDRTSGRPDTQYF	TGTGCCAGCAGCGACCGGACTAGCGGGAGGCCAGATACGCAGTATTTT
TRBV9	TRBJ2-7	TRBD1	NA	CASSVERTGSEQYF	TGTGCCAGCAGCGTAGAACGGACAGGGTCCGAGCAGTACTTC
TRBV29-1	TRBJ2-1	TRBD1	NA	CSGDRAHEQFF	TGCAGCGGAGACAGGGCGCATGAGCAGTTCTTC
TRBV5-1	TRBJ1-2	TRBD1	few	CASSSDRVHGYTF	TGCGCCAGCAGCTCGGACAGGGTGCATGGCTACACCTTC
TRBV6-5	TRBJ2-6	NA	NA	CASRDVSGANVLTF	TGTGCCAGCAGGGACGTATCTGGGGCCAACGTCCTGACTTTC
TRBV30	TRBJ1-3	NA	once	CAWTHSGNTIYF	TGTGCCTGGACACACTCTGGAAACACCATATATTTT
TRBV7-2	TRBJ1-1	NA	NA	CASSLEAFF	TGTGCCAGCAGCCTCGAAGCTTTCTTT
TRBV2	TRBJ2-6	NA	many	CASSGKGGSGANVLTF	TGTGCCAGCAGCGGGAAGGGTGGATCTGGGGCCAACGTCCTGACTTTC
TRBV18	TRBJ1-5	NA	NA	CASSPLAGSNQPQHF	TGTGCCAGCTCACCACTGGCAGGGAGTAATCAGCCCCAGCATTTT
TRBV30	TRBJ2-5	TRBD1	NA	CAWKNRGWTQYF	TGTGCCTGGAAAAACAGGGGGTGGACCCAGTACTTC
TRBV29-1	TRBJ2-1	TRBD1	many	CSVGQGFQNEQFF	TGCAGCGTTGGACAGGGATTTCAAAATGAGCAGTTCTTC
TRBV29-1	TRBJ2-4	NA	NA	CSAMTVAKNIQYF	TGCAGCGCCATGACGGTAGCCAAAAACATTCAGTACTTC
TRBV7-9	TRBJ2-5	TRBD1	NA	CAGLQGAETQYF	TGTGCCGGACTGCAGGGGGCAGAGACCCAGTACTTC
TRBV7-2	TRBJ1-5	NA	NA	CASSLRTTDQPQHF	TGTGCCAGCAGCTTAAGGACAACTGATCAGCCCCAGCATTTT
TRBV25-1	TRBJ1-5	NA	NA	CASSGAAEGPQHF	TGTGCCAGCAGTGGGGCTGCGGAGGGGCCCCAGCATTTT
TRBV28	TRBJ1-2	NA	once	CAIHRDLKWGYTF	TGTGCCATCCACAGGGATTTGAAGTGGGGCTACACCTTC
TRBV29-1	TRBJ1-1	NA	NA	CSVKGNTEAFF	TGCAGCGTTAAGGGGAACACTGAAGCTTTCTTT
TRBV10-3	TRBJ1-2	NA	NA	CAISDGGDYGYTF	TGTGCCATCAGTGACGGCGGGGACTATGGCTACACCTTC
TRBV11-2	TRBJ2-7	NA	NA	CASSLVDYSYEQYF	TGTGCCAGCAGCTTGGTGGACTACTCCTACGAGCAGTACTTC
TRBV2	TRBJ2-2	TRBD2	NA	CASRGLATNTGELFF	TGTGCCAGCAGAGGACTAGCCACGAACACCGGGGAGCTGTTTTTT
TRBV30	TRBJ1-2	TRBD1	NA	CAWTMGQPFNYGYTF	TGTGCCTGGACCATGGGACAGCCCTTTAACTATGGCTACACCTTC
TRBV9	TRBJ2-3	NA	NA	CASSVSALDTDTQYF	TGTGCCAGCAGCGTAAGTGCACTAGACACAGATACGCAGTATTTT
TRBV20-1	TRBJ2-3	NA	NA	CSAYTDTQYF	TGCAGTGCTTACACAGATACGCAGTATTTT
TRBV10-3	TRBJ1-4	NA	many	CAISEGEKLFF	TGTGCCATCAGTGAAGGGGAAAAACTGTTTTTT
TRBV27	TRBJ1-4	TRBD1	NA	CASSSRQGDNEKLFF	TGTGCCAGCAGTTCCCGACAGGGAGATAATGAAAAACTGTTTTTT
TRBV6-1	TRBJ2-3	NA	many	CASSEGNHLDTQYF	TGTGCCAGCAGTGAAGGGAACCACCTGGATACGCAGTATTTT
TRBV6-5	TRBJ2-3	NA	few	CASSRSTDTQYF	TGTGCCAGCAGCCGGAGTACAGATACGCAGTATTTT
TRBV27	TRBJ1-4	NA	NA	CASRTRWGNEKLFF	TGTGCCAGCAGGACTCGATGGGGGAATGAAAAACTGTTTTTT
TRBV6-5	TRBJ2-5	NA	NA	CASSYGTTLERETQYF	TGTGCCAGCAGTTACGGGACGACACTTGAGAGAGAGACCCAGTACTTC
TRBV9	TRBJ1-4	NA	NA	CASSVATDGGELFF	TGTGCCAGCAGCGTAGCTACAGACGGGGGCGAACTGTTTTTT
TRBV5-4	TRBJ2-7	NA	NA	CASRSAGSGLNEQYF	TGTGCCAGCAGATCCGCAGGTAGCGGCCTAAACGAGCAGTACTTC
TRBV6-6	TRBJ1-6	NA	NA	CASGITGRGDSPLHF	TGTGCCAGCGGAATAACGGGGCGCGGAGATTCACCCCTCCACTTT
TRBV7-9	TRBJ1-1	NA	once	CASIPPGGGTEAFF	TGTGCCAGCATCCCTCCCGGTGGTGGCACTGAAGCTTTCTTT
TRBV5-1	TRBJ1-4	NA	NA	CASSLDTDNEKLFF	TGCGCCAGCAGCTTGGACACCGATAATGAAAAACTGTTTTTT